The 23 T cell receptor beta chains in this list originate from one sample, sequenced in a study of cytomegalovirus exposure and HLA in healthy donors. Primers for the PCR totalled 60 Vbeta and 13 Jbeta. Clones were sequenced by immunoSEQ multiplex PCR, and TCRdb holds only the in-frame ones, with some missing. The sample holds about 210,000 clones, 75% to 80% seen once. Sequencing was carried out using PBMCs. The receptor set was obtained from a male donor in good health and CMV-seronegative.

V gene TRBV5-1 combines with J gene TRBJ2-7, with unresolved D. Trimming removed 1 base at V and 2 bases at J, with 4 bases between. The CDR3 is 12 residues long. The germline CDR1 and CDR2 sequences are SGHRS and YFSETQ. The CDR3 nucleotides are TGCGCCAGCAGCTTGTCAACCTACGAGCAGTACTTC. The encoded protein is CASSLSTYEQYF.

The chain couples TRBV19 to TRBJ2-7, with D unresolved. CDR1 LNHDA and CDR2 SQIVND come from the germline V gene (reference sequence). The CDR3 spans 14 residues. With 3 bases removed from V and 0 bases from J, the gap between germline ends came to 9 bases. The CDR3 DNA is TGTGCCAGTAGTATCATGCCGAGCTCCTACGAGCAGTACTTC. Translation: CASSIMPSSYEQYF. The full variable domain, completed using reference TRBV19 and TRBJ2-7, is DGGITQSPKYLFRKEGQNVTLSCEQNLNHDAMYWYRQDPGQGLRLIYYSQIVNDFQKGDIAEGYSVSREKKESFPLTVTSAQKNPTAFYLCASSIMPSSYEQYFGPGTRLTVT.

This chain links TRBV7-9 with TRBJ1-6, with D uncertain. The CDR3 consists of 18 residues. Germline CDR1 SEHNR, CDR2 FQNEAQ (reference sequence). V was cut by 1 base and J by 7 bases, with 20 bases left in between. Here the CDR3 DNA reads TGTGCCAGCAGCTTAGTGGGCAGAGACTGGTCGGGGAATTCACCCCTCCACTTT. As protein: CASSLVGRDWSGNSPLHF.

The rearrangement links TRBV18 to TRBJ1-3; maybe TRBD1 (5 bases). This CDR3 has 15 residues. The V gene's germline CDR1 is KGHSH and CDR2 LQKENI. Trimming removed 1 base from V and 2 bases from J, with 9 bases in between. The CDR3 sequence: CASSPQGIPGNTIYF. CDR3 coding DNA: TGTGCCAGCTCACCACAGGGGATTCCTGGAAACACCATATATTTT.

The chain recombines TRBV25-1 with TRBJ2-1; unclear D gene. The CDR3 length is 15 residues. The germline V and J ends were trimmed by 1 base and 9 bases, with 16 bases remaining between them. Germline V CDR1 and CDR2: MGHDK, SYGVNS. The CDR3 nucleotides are TGTGCCAGCAGTGAATGGGCCATTTCGGCAGGTGAGCAGTTCTTC. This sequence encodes CASSEWAISAGEQFF.

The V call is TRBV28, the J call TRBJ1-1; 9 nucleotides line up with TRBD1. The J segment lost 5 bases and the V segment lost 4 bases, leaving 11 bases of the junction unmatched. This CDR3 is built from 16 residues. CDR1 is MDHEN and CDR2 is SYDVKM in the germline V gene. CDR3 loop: CASSSPGQGIGTEAFF. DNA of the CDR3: TGTGCCAGCAGTTCCCCGGGACAGGGAATAGGTACTGAAGCTTTCTTT.

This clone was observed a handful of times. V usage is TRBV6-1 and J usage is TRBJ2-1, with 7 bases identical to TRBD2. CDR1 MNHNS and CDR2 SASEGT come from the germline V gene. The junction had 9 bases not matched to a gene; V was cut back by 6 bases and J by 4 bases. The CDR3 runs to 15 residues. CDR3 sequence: CASSPPASGYNEQFF. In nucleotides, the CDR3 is TGTGCCAGCAGCCCGCCCGCTAGCGGATACAATGAGCAGTTCTTC.

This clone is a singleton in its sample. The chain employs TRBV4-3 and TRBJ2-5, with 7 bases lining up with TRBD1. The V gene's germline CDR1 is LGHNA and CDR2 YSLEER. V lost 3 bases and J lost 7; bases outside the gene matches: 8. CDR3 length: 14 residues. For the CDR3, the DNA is TGCGCCAGCAGCCACCGACAGGGTTTGGGGACCCAGTACTTC. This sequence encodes CASSHRQGLGTQYF.

The CDR3 here is CASSQVEGNTEAFF. The DNA for the CDR3 is TGCGCCAGCAGCCAAGTTGAGGGGAACACTGAAGCTTTCTTT. J is TRBJ1-1 and V is TRBV4-1; no clear D. This CDR3 is built from 14 residues. Germline V CDR1 and CDR2: MGHRA, YSYEKL. V shed 1 base and J shed 1 base, with 7 bases lying between them.

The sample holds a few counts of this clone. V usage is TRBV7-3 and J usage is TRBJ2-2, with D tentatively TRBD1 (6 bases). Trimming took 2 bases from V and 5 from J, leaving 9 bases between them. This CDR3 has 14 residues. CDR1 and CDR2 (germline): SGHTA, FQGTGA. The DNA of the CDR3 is TGTGCCAGCAGCTTAGAGGGGGTTACCGGGGAGCTGTTTTTT. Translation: CASSLEGVTGELFF. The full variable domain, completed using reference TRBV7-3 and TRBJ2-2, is GAGVSQTPSNKVTEKGKYVELRCDPISGHTALYWYRQSLGQGPEFLIYFQGTGAADDSGLPNDRFFAVRPEGSVSTLKIQRTERGDSAVYLCASSLEGVTGELFFGEGSRLTVL.

The CDR3 region is CAISLRREGPYEQYF. The CDR3 DNA is TGTGCCATCAGTTTGAGGCGGGAGGGCCCGTACGAGCAGTACTTC. This sequence joins TRBV10-3 and TRBJ2-7, with TRBD2 identical over 9 bases. After removal of 5 bases from V and 4 bases from J, the junction contained 9 bases not matched to a gene. The length of the CDR3 is 15 residues. CDR1 is ENHRY, CDR2 SYGVKD, per germline.

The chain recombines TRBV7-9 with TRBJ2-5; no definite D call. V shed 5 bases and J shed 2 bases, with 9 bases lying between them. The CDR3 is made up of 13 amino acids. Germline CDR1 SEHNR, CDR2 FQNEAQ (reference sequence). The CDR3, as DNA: TGTGCCAGCAGCCGGCAGACACAAGAGACCCAGTACTTC. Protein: CASSRQTQETQYF. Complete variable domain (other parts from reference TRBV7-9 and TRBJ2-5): DTGVSQNPRHKITKRGQNVTFRCDPISEHNRLYWYRQTLGQGPEFLTYFQNEAQLEKSRLLSDRFSAERPKGSFSTLEIQRTEQGDSAMYLCASSRQTQETQYFGPGTRLLVL.

The CDR3 sequence is CASSSGQGNANTEAFF. The CDR3 DNA sequence: TGTGCCAGCAGTTCAGGACAGGGTAACGCGAACACTGAAGCTTTCTTT. This sequence joins TRBV27 and TRBJ1-1; 8 bases fit TRBD1. Germline trimming cut 4 bases from V and 1 base from J; bases unmatched to any gene: 8. This CDR3 is 16 amino acids long. Germline CDR1 and CDR2: MNHEY and SMNVEV (reference sequence).

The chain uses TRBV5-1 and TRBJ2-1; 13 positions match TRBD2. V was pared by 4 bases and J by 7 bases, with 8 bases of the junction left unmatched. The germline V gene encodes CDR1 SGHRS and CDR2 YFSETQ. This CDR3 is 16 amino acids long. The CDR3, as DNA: TGCGCCAGCAGCAGGGAACCGGGACTAGCGGGAAATGAGCAGTTCTTC. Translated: CASSREPGLAGNEQFF.

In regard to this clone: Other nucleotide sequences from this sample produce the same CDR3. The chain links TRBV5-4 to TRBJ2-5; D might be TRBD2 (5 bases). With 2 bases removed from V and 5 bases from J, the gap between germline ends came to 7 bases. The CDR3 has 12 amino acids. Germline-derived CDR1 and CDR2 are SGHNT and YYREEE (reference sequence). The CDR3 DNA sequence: TGTGCCAGCAGCTTAACGGGGGAGACCCAGTACTTC. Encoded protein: CASSLTGETQYF.

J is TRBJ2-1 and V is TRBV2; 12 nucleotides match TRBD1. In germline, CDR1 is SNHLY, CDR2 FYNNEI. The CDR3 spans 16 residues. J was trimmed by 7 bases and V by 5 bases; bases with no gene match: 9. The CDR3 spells CASSPWGTGGWNEQFF. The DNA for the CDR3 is TGTGCCAGCAGTCCATGGGGGACAGGGGGCTGGAATGAGCAGTTCTTC.

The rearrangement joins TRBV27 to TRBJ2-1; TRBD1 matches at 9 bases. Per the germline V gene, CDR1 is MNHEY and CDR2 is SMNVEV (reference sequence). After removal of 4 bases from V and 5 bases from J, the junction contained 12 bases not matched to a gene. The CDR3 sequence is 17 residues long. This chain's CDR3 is CASSSPIRDRVHNEQFF. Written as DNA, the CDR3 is TGTGCCAGCAGTTCTCCCATCCGGGACAGGGTCCACAATGAGCAGTTCTTC.

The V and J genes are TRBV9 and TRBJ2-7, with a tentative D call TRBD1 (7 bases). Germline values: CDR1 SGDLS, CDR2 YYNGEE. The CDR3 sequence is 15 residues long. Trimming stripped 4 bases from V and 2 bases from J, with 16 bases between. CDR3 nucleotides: TGTGCCAGCAGCCCCTCCCCAGGGGGGCCCTACGAGCAGTACTTC. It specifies CASSPSPGGPYEQYF.

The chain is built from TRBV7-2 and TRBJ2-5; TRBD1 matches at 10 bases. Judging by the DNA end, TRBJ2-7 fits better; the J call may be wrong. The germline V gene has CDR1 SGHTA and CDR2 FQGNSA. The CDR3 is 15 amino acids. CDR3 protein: CASSLGDRGIYEQYF. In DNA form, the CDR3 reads TGTGCCAGCAGCTTAGGGGACAGGGGTATCTACGAGCAGTACTTC.

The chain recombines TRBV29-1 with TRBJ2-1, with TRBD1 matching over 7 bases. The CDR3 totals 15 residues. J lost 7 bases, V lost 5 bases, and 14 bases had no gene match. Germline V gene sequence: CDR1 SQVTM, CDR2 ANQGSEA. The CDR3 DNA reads TGCAGCGTTATAGGGGAGACAGGGTGGCTAAATGAGCAGTTCTTC. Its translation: CSVIGETGWLNEQFF.

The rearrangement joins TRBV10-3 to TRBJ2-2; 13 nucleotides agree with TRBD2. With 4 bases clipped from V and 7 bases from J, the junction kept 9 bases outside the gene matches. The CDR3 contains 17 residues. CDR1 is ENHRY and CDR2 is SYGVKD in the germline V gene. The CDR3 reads CAISGTSGSVVGGELFF. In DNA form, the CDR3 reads TGTGCCATCAGTGGGACTAGCGGGAGTGTGGTCGGCGGGGAGCTGTTTTTT.

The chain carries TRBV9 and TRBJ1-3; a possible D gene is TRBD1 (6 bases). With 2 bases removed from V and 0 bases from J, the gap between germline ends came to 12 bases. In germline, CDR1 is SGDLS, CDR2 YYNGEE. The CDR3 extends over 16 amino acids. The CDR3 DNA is TGTGCCAGCAGCGTCGGACAGTCCTTCTCTGGAAACACCATATATTTT. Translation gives CASSVGQSFSGNTIYF.

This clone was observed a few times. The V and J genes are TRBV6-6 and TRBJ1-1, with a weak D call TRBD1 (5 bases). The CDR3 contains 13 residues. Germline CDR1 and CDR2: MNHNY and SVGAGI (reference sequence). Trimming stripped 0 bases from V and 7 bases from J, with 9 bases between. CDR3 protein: CASSYSGGDEAFF. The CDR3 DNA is TGTGCCAGCAGTTACTCGGGGGGAGATGAAGCTTTCTTT.